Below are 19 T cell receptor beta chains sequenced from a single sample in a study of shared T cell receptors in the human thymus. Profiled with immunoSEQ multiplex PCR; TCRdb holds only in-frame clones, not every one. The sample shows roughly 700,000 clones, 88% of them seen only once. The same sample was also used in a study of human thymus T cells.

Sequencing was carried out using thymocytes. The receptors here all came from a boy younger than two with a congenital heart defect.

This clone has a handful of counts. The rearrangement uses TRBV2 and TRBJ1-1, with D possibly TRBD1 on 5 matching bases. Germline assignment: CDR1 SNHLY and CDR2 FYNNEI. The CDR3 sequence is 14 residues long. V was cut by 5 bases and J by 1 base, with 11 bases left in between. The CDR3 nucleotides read TGTGCCAGCAGTCAAAAGACAGAGAACACTGAAGCTTTCTTT. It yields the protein CASSQKTENTEAFF.

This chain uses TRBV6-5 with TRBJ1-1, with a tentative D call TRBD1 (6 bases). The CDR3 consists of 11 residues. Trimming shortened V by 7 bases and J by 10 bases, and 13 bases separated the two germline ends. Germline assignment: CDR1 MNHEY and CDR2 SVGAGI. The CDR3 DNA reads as TGTGCCAGCAAACAAGCGGGGGCAGCTTTCTTT. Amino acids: CASKQAGAAFF.

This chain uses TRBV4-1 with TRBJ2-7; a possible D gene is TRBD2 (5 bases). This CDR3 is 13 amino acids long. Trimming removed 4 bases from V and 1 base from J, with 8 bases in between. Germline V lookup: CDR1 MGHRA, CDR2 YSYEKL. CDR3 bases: TGCGCCAGCAGCCCGGACTTATCCTACGAGCAGTACTTC. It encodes CASSPDLSYEQYF.

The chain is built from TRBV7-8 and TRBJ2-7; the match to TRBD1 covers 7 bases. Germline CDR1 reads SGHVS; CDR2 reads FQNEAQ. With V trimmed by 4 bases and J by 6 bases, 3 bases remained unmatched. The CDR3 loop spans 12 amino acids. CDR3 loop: CASSWGQREQYF. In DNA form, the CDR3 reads TGTGCCAGCAGCTGGGGACAGCGCGAGCAGTACTTC.

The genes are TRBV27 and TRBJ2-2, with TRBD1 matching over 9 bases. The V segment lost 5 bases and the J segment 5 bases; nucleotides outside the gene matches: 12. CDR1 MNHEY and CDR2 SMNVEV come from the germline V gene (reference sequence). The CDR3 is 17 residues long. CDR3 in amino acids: CASSLAPGTGSTGELFF. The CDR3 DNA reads TGTGCCAGCAGTCTGGCCCCCGGGACAGGGAGTACCGGGGAGCTGTTTTTT.

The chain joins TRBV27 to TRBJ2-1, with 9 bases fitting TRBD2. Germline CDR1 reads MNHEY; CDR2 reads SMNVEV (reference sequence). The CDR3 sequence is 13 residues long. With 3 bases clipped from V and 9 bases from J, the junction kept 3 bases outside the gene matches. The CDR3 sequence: CASSFRGRVEQFF. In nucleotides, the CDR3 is TGTGCCAGCAGTTTCCGCGGGAGGGTTGAGCAGTTCTTC.

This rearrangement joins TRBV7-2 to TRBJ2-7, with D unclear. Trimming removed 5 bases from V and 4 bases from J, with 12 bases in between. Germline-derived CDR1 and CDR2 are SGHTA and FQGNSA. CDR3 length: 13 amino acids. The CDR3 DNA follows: TGTGCCAGCAGCCTTGTCCAGTGGTACGAGCAGTACTTC. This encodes CASSLVQWYEQYF.

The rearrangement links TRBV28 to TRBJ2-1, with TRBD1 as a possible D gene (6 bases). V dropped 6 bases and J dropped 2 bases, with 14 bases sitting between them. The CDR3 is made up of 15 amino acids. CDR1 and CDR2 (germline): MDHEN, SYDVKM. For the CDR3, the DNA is TGTGCCAGCAGGACCTCAGGGGAAGCCTACAATGAGCAGTTCTTC. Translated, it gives CASRTSGEAYNEQFF.

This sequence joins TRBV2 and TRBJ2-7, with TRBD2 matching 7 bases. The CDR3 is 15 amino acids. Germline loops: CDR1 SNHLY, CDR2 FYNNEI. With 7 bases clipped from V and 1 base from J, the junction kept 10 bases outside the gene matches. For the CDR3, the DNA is TGTGCCAGCACCGAGGGAGGGGACCAATCCTACGAGCAGTACTTC. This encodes CASTEGGDQSYEQYF.

DNA for the CDR3: TGCAGCGTTGAAGGTGAGAGGGCCATAGAGGAGACCCAGTACTTC. Translating it yields CSVEGERAIEETQYF. The chain combines TRBV29-1 with TRBJ2-5, with D maybe TRBD2 (5 bases). Germline loops: CDR1 SQVTM, CDR2 ANQGSEA. This CDR3 is 15 amino acids long. The V end lost 1 base, the J end lost 5 bases, and 17 bases lay between the germline ends.

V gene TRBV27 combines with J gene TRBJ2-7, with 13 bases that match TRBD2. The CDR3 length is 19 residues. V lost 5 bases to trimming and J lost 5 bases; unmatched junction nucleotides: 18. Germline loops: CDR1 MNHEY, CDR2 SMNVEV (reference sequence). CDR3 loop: CASSRPRRTSGGQRNEQYF. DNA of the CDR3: TGTGCCAGCAGTCGGCCCCGTAGGACTAGCGGGGGCCAAAGGAACGAGCAGTACTTC.

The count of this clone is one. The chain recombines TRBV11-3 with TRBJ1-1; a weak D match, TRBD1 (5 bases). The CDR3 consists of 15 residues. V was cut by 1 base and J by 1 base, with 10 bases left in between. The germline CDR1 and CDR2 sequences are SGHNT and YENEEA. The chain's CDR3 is CASSLARGKNTEAFF. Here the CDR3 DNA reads TGTGCCAGCAGCTTAGCCCGGGGGAAGAACACTGAAGCTTTCTTT.

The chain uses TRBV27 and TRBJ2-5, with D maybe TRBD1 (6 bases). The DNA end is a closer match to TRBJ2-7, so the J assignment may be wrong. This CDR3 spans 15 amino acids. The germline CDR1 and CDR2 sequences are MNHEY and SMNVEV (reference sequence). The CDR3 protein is CASSLIQGLSYEQYF. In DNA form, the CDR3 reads TGTGCCAGCAGTTTAATACAGGGCCTCTCCTACGAGCAGTACTTC.

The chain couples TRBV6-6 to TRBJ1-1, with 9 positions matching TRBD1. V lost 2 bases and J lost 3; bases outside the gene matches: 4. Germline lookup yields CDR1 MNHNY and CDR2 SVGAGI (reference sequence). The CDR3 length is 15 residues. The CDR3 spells CASSYNRGRHTEAFF. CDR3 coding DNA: TGTGCCAGCAGTTACAACAGGGGGCGACACACTGAAGCTTTCTTT.

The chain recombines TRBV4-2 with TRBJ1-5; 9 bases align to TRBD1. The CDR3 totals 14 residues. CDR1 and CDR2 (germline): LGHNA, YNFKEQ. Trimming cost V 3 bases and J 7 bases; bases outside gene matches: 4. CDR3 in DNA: TGTGCCAGCAGCCAGGAACAGGGGGCACAGCCCCAGCATTTT. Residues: CASSQEQGAQPQHF.

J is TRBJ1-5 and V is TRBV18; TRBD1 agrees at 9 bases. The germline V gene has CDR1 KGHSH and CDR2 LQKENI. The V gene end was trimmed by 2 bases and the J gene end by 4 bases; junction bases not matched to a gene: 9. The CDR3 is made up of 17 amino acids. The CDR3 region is CASSPEGDRVPNQPQHF. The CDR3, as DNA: TGTGCCAGCTCACCAGAAGGGGACAGGGTTCCAAATCAGCCCCAGCATTTT.

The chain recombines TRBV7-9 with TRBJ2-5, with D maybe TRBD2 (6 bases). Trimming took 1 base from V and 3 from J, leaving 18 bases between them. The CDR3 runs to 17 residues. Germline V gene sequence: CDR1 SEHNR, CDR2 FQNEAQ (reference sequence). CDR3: CASSLGAGRRGKETQYF. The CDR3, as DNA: TGTGCCAGCAGCTTAGGGGCGGGACGAAGGGGCAAAGAGACCCAGTACTTC.

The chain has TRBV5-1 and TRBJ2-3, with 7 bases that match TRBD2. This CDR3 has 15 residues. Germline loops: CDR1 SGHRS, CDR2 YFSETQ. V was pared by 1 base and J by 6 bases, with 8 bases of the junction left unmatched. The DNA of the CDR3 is TGCGCCAGCAGCTTGTTAGCGGGTATTACGGATACGCAGTATTTT. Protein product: CASSLLAGITDTQYF.

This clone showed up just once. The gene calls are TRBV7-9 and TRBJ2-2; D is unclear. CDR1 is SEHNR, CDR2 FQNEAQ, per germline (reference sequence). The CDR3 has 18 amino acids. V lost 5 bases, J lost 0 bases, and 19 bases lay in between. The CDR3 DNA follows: TGTGCCAGCAGCCCGCGAAAGAAGCGCGAGACGAACACCGGGGAGCTGTTTTTT. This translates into CASSPRKKRETNTGELFF.